This T cell receptor (beta chain) appears in the sequencing data of a study of T cell changes during pregnancy in multiple sclerosis. Clones were read by immunoSEQ multiplex PCR, and TCRdb kept only the in-frame ones, dropping some. The sample records around 59,000 clones, about 93% being singletons. Looked up from germline, CDR1 is SGHTA and CDR2 is FQGNSA. The V segment lost 1 base and the J segment 6 bases; nucleotides outside the gene matches: 3. This CDR3 region has 14 residues. Here the sequenced sample was peripheral blood, taken in the third trimester of pregnancy. This sequence originates from a female donor in good health, enrolled as a control in a pregnancy study. V usage is TRBV7-2 and J usage is TRBJ1-5; 7 nucleotides line up with TRBD1. In nucleotides, the CDR3 is TGTGCCAGCAGCTTAGTACAGGGGCGTCAGCCCCAGCATTTT. Its translation: CASSLVQGRQPQHF.